This TCR beta chain was observed in a study of radiation and T cells in renal cell carcinoma. Noted time point: baseline pretreatment blood. Treatment reported: 15 Gy SBRT to primary tumor, nephrectomy 4 weeks later. CDR3 length: 14 residues. Germline V CDR1 and CDR2: SSHAT, FNYEAQ (reference sequence). Comments on this clone: At one end, the junction sequence differs from germline, possibly due to a read error.

Assay: immunoSEQ multiplex PCR; the TCRdb copy retains only in-frame clones and omits some. Among roughly 130,000 clones listed, approximately 90% were seen once. This specimen consisted of blood, obtained from a patient whose treatment included radiotherapy and nephrectomy. The chain has TRBV7-7 and TRBJ1-2, with D possibly TRBD1 on 6 matching bases. The receptor was isolated from a woman in her fifties or sixties with renal cell carcinoma. The CDR3 sequence: CASSLLKGGYGYTF. CDR3 DNA: TGTGCTAGCAGCTTATTGAAAGGGGGCTATGGCTACACCTTC.